Following are 27 T cell receptor beta chains from one sample sequenced in a study of cytomegalovirus exposure and HLA in healthy donors. PCR primers comprised 60 Vbeta and 13 Jbeta primers. Profiling relied on immunoSEQ multiplex PCR, and the TCRdb table lists in-frame clones only, not all of them. The sample lists around 100,000 clones, around two thirds seen once, with about 3.8% in the top ten. The sample comprised PBMCs. These receptors originate from a man younger than 40 in good health and CMV-seropositive.

This chain connects TRBV6-1 to TRBJ2-7; the D gene is possibly TRBD1 (8 bases). The germline V and J ends were trimmed by 6 bases and 5 bases, with 17 bases remaining between them. In germline, CDR1 is MNHNS, CDR2 SASEGT. The CDR3 is made up of 14 amino acids. CDR3 protein: CASRWTGTIDEQYF. The CDR3 bases are TGTGCCAGCAGATGGACAGGGACTATAGACGAGCAGTACTTC.

In DNA form, the CDR3 reads TGCGCCAGCAGCCAGCCCGGGGGGACCCAGTACTTC. It yields the protein CASSQPGGTQYF. The rearrangement uses TRBV4-1 and TRBJ2-5; TRBD2 is a possible D gene (6 bases). The CDR3 has 12 residues. The V and J ends lost 3 bases and 7 bases respectively, with 9 bases between them. CDR1 and CDR2 (germline): MGHRA, YSYEKL.

This clone was found a few times. CDR3 coding DNA: TGTGCCAGCAGCCTCGGCGGGGGGGACGGAAACACCATATATTTT. This codes for CASSLGGGDGNTIYF. The rearrangement links TRBV5-4 to TRBJ1-3; D is possibly TRBD1 (5 bases). The CDR3 has 15 residues. The V end lost 4 bases, the J end lost 4 bases, and 15 bases lay between the germline ends. Germline V gene sequence: CDR1 SGHNT, CDR2 YYREEE (reference sequence).

CDR3 residues: CASSEGPGLASYEQYF. CDR3 nucleotides: TGTGCCAGCAGCGAGGGACCGGGACTCGCTTCCTACGAGCAGTACTTC. This chain links TRBV9 with TRBJ2-7, with D possibly matching TRBD2 (6 bases). This CDR3 region has 16 residues. V was trimmed by 3 bases and J by 1 base, leaving 17 bases between them. In germline, CDR1 is SGDLS, CDR2 YYNGEE.

This clone was seen a single time. The V and J genes are TRBV6-5 and TRBJ2-7, with D possibly matching TRBD1 (6 bases). The ends were cut back, 0 bases at V and 0 bases at J, with 12 bases in the middle. The CDR3 runs to 16 residues. From germline, CDR1 is MNHEY and CDR2 SVGAGI. CDR3 in amino acids: CASSYSNRVSSYEQYF. Written as DNA, the CDR3 is TGTGCCAGCAGTTACTCTAACAGGGTGAGCTCCTACGAGCAGTACTTC.

This chain uses TRBV6-5 with TRBJ1-2, with 7 bases identical to TRBD1. V lost 0 bases, J lost 0 bases, and 4 bases stayed unmatched. The germline gives CDR1 MNHEY, CDR2 SVGAGI. There are 16 residues in the CDR3. DNA for the CDR3: TGTGCCAGCAGTTACTCAGGGGACAGATCTAACTATGGCTACACCTTC. Amino acid sequence: CASSYSGDRSNYGYTF.

The V call is TRBV19, the J call TRBJ2-6; 12 nucleotides agree with TRBD1. With 9 bases clipped from V and 2 bases from J, the junction kept 5 bases outside the gene matches. From germline, CDR1 is LNHDA and CDR2 SQIVND (reference sequence). This CDR3 has 16 amino acids. In DNA, the CDR3 is TGTGCCAGCCGGGACAGGGGGCGAGCTGGGGCCAACGTCCTGACTTTC. It specifies CASRDRGRAGANVLTF.

The rearrangement links TRBV6-5 to TRBJ1-5, with D possibly TRBD1 on 5 matching bases. This CDR3 region has 15 residues. V lost 7 bases and J 0 bases, leaving 13 bases between the germline ends. Germline V gene sequence: CDR1 MNHEY, CDR2 SVGAGI. DNA of the CDR3: TGTGCCAGCATCTTACAGGCGTATAGCAATCAGCCCCAGCATTTT. This encodes CASILQAYSNQPQHF.

V gene TRBV19 combines with J gene TRBJ1-6; tentative D call: TRBD1 (6 bases). Trimming removed 5 bases at V and 1 base at J, with 21 bases between. Germline V gene lookup returns CDR1 LNHDA and CDR2 SQIVND (reference sequence). The CDR3 length is 19 residues. The CDR3 DNA follows: TGTGCCAGTAGTTTCTTCGGGTCTAGGGGGGGATCCTATAATTCACCCCTCCACTTT. It yields the protein CASSFFGSRGGSYNSPLHF.

In its sample, this clone was seen a few times. The chain carries TRBV13 and TRBJ1-2; 10 bases are shared with TRBD1. Germline CDR1 reads PRHDT; CDR2 reads FYEKMQ (reference sequence). The CDR3 loop spans 14 amino acids. Trimming cost V 5 bases and J 8 bases; bases outside gene matches: 8. The chain's CDR3 is CASSAAGQGMGYTF. The CDR3 nucleotides are TGTGCCAGCAGCGCGGCGGGACAGGGGATGGGCTACACCTTC.

This clone was detected only a few times. The chain combines TRBV2 with TRBJ1-1; D unresolved. Germline V gene data show CDR1 as SNHLY and CDR2 as FYNNEI. The V end was cut by 4 bases, the J end by 1 base, with 10 bases between. CDR3 length: 14 residues. The chain's CDR3 is CASSVYSGNTEAFF. The CDR3 DNA follows: TGTGCCAGCAGTGTTTATTCGGGGAACACTGAAGCTTTCTTT.

The J gene is TRBJ1-6, the V gene TRBV6-1; TRBD1 is a possible D gene (5 bases). The CDR3 contains 13 residues. CDR1 is MNHNS, CDR2 SASEGT, per germline. V was shortened by 3 bases and J by 5 bases, with 5 bases between the two germline ends. CDR3 nucleotides: TGTGCCAGCAGTGACAGGGATAATTCACCCCTCCACTTT. Translating it yields CASSDRDNSPLHF.

The chain links TRBV10-3 to TRBJ2-7, with D tentatively TRBD1 (6 bases). Germline V lookup: CDR1 ENHRY, CDR2 SYGVKD. V lost 4 bases to trimming and J lost 0 bases, with 7 bases between them. The CDR3 loop spans 13 amino acids. CDR3 sequence: CAISAGHSYEQYF. CDR3 DNA sequence: TGTGCCATCAGTGCGGGACACTCCTACGAGCAGTACTTC.

V is TRBV6-4 and J is TRBJ2-2, with 9 bases fitting TRBD2. J gave up 6 bases and V 3 bases, and 11 bases lay outside the gene matches. This CDR3 comprises 17 residues. Germline CDR1 MRHNA, CDR2 SNTAGT. The CDR3 here is CASSEKAGGLDSGELFF. The CDR3, as DNA: TGTGCCAGCAGTGAAAAAGCGGGGGGCCTGGACTCCGGGGAGCTGTTTTTT.

Note on this clone: Other DNA sequences within the sample encode an identical CDR3. The chain joins TRBV2 to TRBJ2-3; 9 nucleotides match TRBD1. V shed 4 bases and J 1 base; nucleotides not matched to a gene: 0. The CDR3 sequence is 14 residues long. The V gene's germline CDR1 is SNHLY and CDR2 FYNNEI. In DNA, the CDR3 is TGTGCCAGCAGTGGACAGGGGGGCACAGATACGCAGTATTTT. Encoded protein: CASSGQGGTDTQYF.

The chain is built from TRBV10-3 and TRBJ2-3; maybe TRBD2 (5 bases). The CDR3 has 13 amino acids. V lost 3 bases and J 6 bases, leaving 10 bases between the germline ends. CDR1 and CDR2 (germline): ENHRY, SYGVKD. CDR3 coding DNA: TGTGCCATCAGTGAAGACCGGAGGGATACGCAGTATTTT. Translating gives CAISEDRRDTQYF.

The chain couples TRBV7-9 to TRBJ2-3, with 8 bases fitting TRBD2. Unmatched junction bases numbered 16, after V lost 5 bases and J lost 0 bases. CDR3 size: 19 residues. From germline, CDR1 is SEHNR and CDR2 FQNEAQ (reference sequence). CDR3 DNA sequence: TGTGCCAGCAGCCCGCCTACTGGCGGGGGGCCCCTTAGCACAGATACGCAGTATTTT. Translation: CASSPPTGGGPLSTDTQYF.

The chain joins TRBV5-1 to TRBJ2-7; TRBD2 might be the D (5 bases). V was cut by 3 bases and J by 0 bases, with 10 bases left in between. CDR1 is SGHRS and CDR2 is YFSETQ in the germline V gene. The length of the CDR3 is 14 residues. CDR3 in DNA: TGCGCCAGCAGCTCCACGGGGAGCTCCTACGAGCAGTACTTC. Protein sequence: CASSSTGSSYEQYF.

V and J are TRBV2 and TRBJ2-3, with TRBD2 matching over 9 bases. The length of the CDR3 is 18 residues. The V segment lost 2 bases and the J segment 0 bases; nucleotides outside the gene matches: 9. The germline V gene has CDR1 SNHLY and CDR2 FYNNEI. CDR3: CASSERLAGIISTDTQYF. DNA for the CDR3: TGTGCCAGCAGTGAAAGGCTAGCGGGGATTATCAGCACAGATACGCAGTATTTT.

The chain uses TRBV2 and TRBJ1-6; perhaps TRBD1 as D (5 bases). From germline, CDR1 is SNHLY and CDR2 FYNNEI. The CDR3 loop spans 15 amino acids. V lost 7 bases and J 7 bases, leaving 17 bases between the germline ends. The CDR3 bases are TGTGCCAGCACCGGGACTTCGTTTAACAATTCACCCCTCCACTTT. Encoded protein: CASTGTSFNNSPLHF.

This chain connects TRBV5-1 to TRBJ1-3; 8 bases fit TRBD1. CDR1 and CDR2 from the germline V gene are SGHRS and YFSETQ. This CDR3 contains 15 residues. The trim removed 4 bases at V and 4 bases at J, leaving 7 bases unmatched. The CDR3 region is CASSRSGGDGNTIYF. CDR3 sequence (DNA): TGCGCCAGCAGCCGCTCAGGGGGCGACGGAAACACCATATATTTT.

The chain is built from TRBV30 and TRBJ1-4; 10 bases match TRBD1. Trimming removed 4 bases from V and 10 bases from J; junction bases left unmatched: 9. The CDR3 is 14 amino acids. Germline CDR1 GTSNPN, CDR2 SVGIG (reference sequence). The CDR3 DNA follows: TGTGCCTGGAACCCGGGACAGGGGTTCGGAAAACTGTTTTTT. Encoded protein: CAWNPGQGFGKLFF.

This chain connects TRBV29-1 to TRBJ2-5, with D perhaps TRBD1 (5 bases). This CDR3 has 13 amino acids. CDR1 is SQVTM and CDR2 is ANQGSEA in the germline V gene. V lost 4 bases, J lost 2 bases, and 11 bases lay in between. Here the CDR3 DNA reads TGCAGCGTTGGACCGACAGTTCAAGAGACCCAGTACTTC. This translates into CSVGPTVQETQYF.

This chain uses TRBV11-1 with TRBJ1-3; perhaps TRBD1 as D (6 bases). CDR3 length: 14 residues. The germline CDR1 and CDR2 sequences are SGHAT and FQDESV (reference sequence). V gave up 5 bases and J gave up 4 bases, with 12 bases separating them. The CDR3 loop reads CASSRDRSGNTIYF. The CDR3 bases are TGTGCCAGCAGCCGTGACAGGTCCGGAAACACCATATATTTT. The whole variable domain, filled in from reference TRBV11-1 and TRBJ1-3, reads EAEVAQSPRYKITEKSQAVAFWCDPISGHATLYWYRQILGQGPELLVQFQDESVVDDSQLPKDRFSAERLKGVDSTLKIQPAELGDSAMYLCASSRDRSGNTIYFGEGSWLTVV.

V and J are TRBV14 and TRBJ1-1; D is perhaps TRBD1 (5 bases). Trimming took off 8 bases at V and 8 bases at J, with 18 bases between the two ends. CDR1 is SGHDN, CDR2 FVKESK, per germline. This CDR3 contains 13 residues. CDR3 DNA sequence: TGTGCCAGCGGATTGGGGGGAGGGAGAGAAGCTTTCTTT. Protein product: CASGLGGGREAFF.

The chain employs TRBV7-9 and TRBJ1-2, with 9 bases that match TRBD1. Germline values: CDR1 SEHNR, CDR2 FQNEAQ (reference sequence). With V trimmed by 8 bases and J by 8 bases, 3 bases remained unmatched. There are 11 residues in the CDR3. Here the CDR3 DNA reads TGTGCCAGCGACAGGGGGGAAGGCTACACCTTC. Translation gives CASDRGEGYTF.

The gene calls are TRBV4-1 and TRBJ2-1; TRBD2 is a possible D gene (7 bases). The CDR3 runs to 15 residues. CDR1 and CDR2 from the germline V gene are MGHRA and YSYEKL. V was clipped by 2 bases and J by 9 bases, with 17 bases between them. As DNA, the CDR3 is TGCGCCAGCAGCCAACCCGGAGGGGGGGCTGGTGAGCAGTTCTTC. It codes for CASSQPGGGAGEQFF.